Described below is a single TCR beta chain sequence and its context. What it binds is unknown. Reverse transcribing all isolated RNA meant expressed TCRB transcripts were sequenced. Clones were read by immunoSEQ multiplex PCR, and TCRdb kept only the in-frame ones, dropping some. The table includes about 350,000 clones, about 18% detected once. A heparinised blood draw that averaged about 100 mL was obtained once from each donor. Purity (above 95%) was reached by all sorted populations. This entry belongs to a study of beta chain features in type 1 diabetes. Overall study findings and caveats: Whether HLA type influences TCRB rearrangement remained unresolved here.

Trimming removed 3 bases from V and 7 bases from J; junction bases left unmatched: 4. Germline loops: CDR1 KGHSH, CDR2 LQKENI. The CDR3 spans 14 residues. The chain carries TRBV18 and TRBJ2-2, with TRBD2 matching 8 bases. Material: naive CD4+ T cells from blood. The clonotype originates from a woman under 30 in good health. The CDR3, as DNA: TGTGCCAGCTCACCGGATACTAGCGGCGGGGAGCTGTTTTTT. This codes for CASSPDTSGGELFF.